These 2 T cell receptor beta chains were all obtained from the same sample, sequenced in a study of graft-versus-host responses after intestinal transplantation. Their antigen targets remain unknown. Sequenced by immunoSEQ multiplex PCR; TCRdb stores in-frame clones only, minus some. The table has about 85,000 clones, approximately 89% seen once; the top ten hold 7.6%. The specimen was unstimulated CD8+ T cells sorted from spleen or lymph node cells, collected before transplant. These receptors came from a human donor who was the organ donor for an intestinal transplant.

CDR3 in DNA: TGTGCCACCAGCAGAGATCCAACCTATGGCTACACCTTC. Its protein product is CATSRDPTYGYTF. The V and J genes are TRBV15 and TRBJ1-2; D ambiguous. Deletions cut 0 bases from V and 4 bases from J, with 6 bases between. The CDR3 loop spans 13 amino acids. The germline gives CDR1 LNHNV, CDR2 YYDKDF (reference sequence).

The CDR3 DNA reads TGCGCCAGCAGCGATACTTCTCGGTCGGCTGAAGCTTTCTTT. Translating it yields CASSDTSRSAEAFF. The rearrangement links TRBV5-1 to TRBJ1-1; D is unclear. There are 14 residues in the CDR3. Germline loops: CDR1 SGHRS, CDR2 YFSETQ. Trimming left V 4 bases short and J 6 bases short, with 16 bases between.